Each of the 23 T cell receptor beta chains below was sequenced from the same sample in a study of T cells after yellow fever vaccination. TCRdb re-derived calls from the 5' RACE reads in MiXCR, one entry per CDR3 protein. Seen here are a few hundred thousand distinct CDR3 sequences, around 8.6% observed once, and the top ten hold 3% to 3.5%. The material was CD4+ T cells sorted from PBMCs, obtained 5 days after the yellow fever booster vaccination. These receptors were obtained from a young man who received the YFV17D yellow fever vaccine.

This clonotype was detected many times. This sequence joins TRBV10-3 and TRBJ2-3, with 7 bases identical to TRBD2. The trim removed 0 bases at V and 3 bases at J, leaving 3 bases unmatched. This CDR3 has 15 amino acids. Germline V lookup: CDR1 ENHRY, CDR2 SYGVKD. CDR3 sequence reads: CAISESREGTDTQYF. The CDR3 nucleotides read TGTGCCATCAGTGAGTCGAGGGAGGGGACAGATACGCAGTATTTT.

Only a few counts were recorded for this clonotype. The chain combines TRBV6-6 with TRBJ2-3; maybe TRBD1 (6 bases). The germline V gene encodes CDR1 MNHNY and CDR2 SVGAGI (reference sequence). This CDR3 comprises 13 residues. The ends were cut back, 10 bases at V and 2 bases at J, with 13 bases in the middle. DNA for the CDR3: TGTGCCAACAAACGGGACAACACAGATACGCAGTATTTT. Amino acids: CANKRDNTDTQYF.

This chain uses TRBV7-2 with TRBJ1-5; unclear D gene. The V gene lost 5 bases and the J gene lost 1 base, with 9 bases spanning the gap. The CDR3 sequence is 14 residues long. Germline V gene data show CDR1 as SGHTA and CDR2 as FQGNSA. The CDR3: CASSGPLSNQPQHF. CDR3 bases: TGTGCCAGCAGCGGACCGCTCAGCAATCAGCCCCAGCATTTT.

CDR3 sequence reads: CSVESRGRVHEQYV. The CDR3 DNA sequence: TGCAGCGTTGAAAGCAGGGGGCGCGTCCACGAGCAGTACGTC. V is TRBV29-1 and J is TRBJ2-7; 8 bases are a match to TRBD1. CDR1 SQVTM and CDR2 ANQGSEA come from the germline V gene. The CDR3 spans 14 residues. With V trimmed by 2 bases and J by 5 bases, 8 bases remained unmatched.

The J gene is TRBJ1-6, the V gene TRBV6-5; 7 nucleotides agree with TRBD1. The CDR3 runs 15 residues. V trimming: 0 bases; J trimming: 10 bases; junction bases outside the gene matches: 6. Looked up from germline, CDR1 is MNHEY and CDR2 is SVGAGI. CDR3 sequence: CASSYSYRGGSPLHF. CDR3 coding DNA: TGTGCCAGCAGTTACTCGTACAGGGGAGGGTCACCCCTCCACTTT.

This clonotype was picked up a small number of times. This chain connects TRBV20-1 to TRBJ2-3, with 14 nucleotides matching TRBD2. Looked up from germline, CDR1 is DFQATT and CDR2 is SNEGSKA (reference sequence). J was trimmed by 2 bases and V by 5 bases; bases with no gene match: 3. The CDR3 is 15 residues long. This CDR3 reads CSAPGLAGVTDTQYF. CDR3 DNA: TGCAGTGCTCCGGGACTAGCGGGGGTCACAGATACGCAGTATTTT.

The chain carries TRBV9 and TRBJ2-2; 10 nucleotides agree with TRBD1. Unmatched junction bases numbered 4, after V lost 4 bases and J lost 7 bases. The length of the CDR3 is 14 residues. Germline V CDR1 and CDR2: SGDLS, YYNGEE. The CDR3 loop is CASSQTGGGGELFF. In DNA, the CDR3 is TGTGCCAGCAGCCAGACAGGGGGCGGCGGGGAGCTGTTTTTT.

This clonotype was found a few times. The chain uses TRBV7-3 and TRBJ1-1, with D uncertain. Trimming stripped 1 base from V and 8 bases from J, with 11 bases between. This CDR3 is built from 13 residues. CDR1 and CDR2 from the germline V gene are SGHTA and FQGTGA. CDR3 DNA sequence: TGTGCCAGCAGCTTAAGTGGGTTGCCAGAAGCTTTCTTT. Translated, it gives CASSLSGLPEAFF.

In its sample, this clonotype was seen a few times. The CDR3 sequence is CASSSRQSGELFF. CDR3 DNA sequence: TGTGCCAGCAGCTCCCGGCAGTCCGGGGAGCTGTTTTTT. The V call is TRBV7-2, the J call TRBJ2-2; no clear D gene. Germline-derived CDR1 and CDR2 are SGHTA and FQGNSA. V shed 4 bases and J shed 6 bases, with 9 bases lying between them. The CDR3 has 13 residues.

V and J are TRBV5-1 and TRBJ2-3; D is perhaps TRBD1 (7 bases). The V gene lost 4 bases and the J gene lost 5 bases, with 20 bases spanning the gap. CDR3 length equals 16 residues. CDR1 is SGHRS and CDR2 is YFSETQ in the germline V gene. This CDR3 reads CASSMTGTPPLDTQYF. CDR3 sequence (DNA): TGCGCCAGCAGCATGACAGGGACTCCTCCTCTAGATACGCAGTATTTT.

This clonotype was detected only a few times. The chain recombines TRBV4-1 with TRBJ2-7, with a possible D match to TRBD1 (5 bases). CDR3 size: 12 residues. Germline CDR1 is MGHRA and CDR2 is YSYEKL. V lost 5 bases, J lost 5 bases, and 10 bases lay in between. CDR3 sequence reads: CASSSLGDEQYF. CDR3 DNA: TGCGCCAGCAGCTCCCTAGGGGACGAGCAGTACTTC.

This clonotype was seen more than once but under ten times. The chain uses TRBV6-5 and TRBJ2-7; D is perhaps TRBD2 (5 bases). CDR1 is MNHEY, CDR2 SVGAGI, per germline. This CDR3 region has 13 residues. The germline V and J ends were trimmed by 8 bases and 3 bases, with 14 bases remaining between them. The CDR3 nucleotides are TGTGCCAGCGGGAAGCGGCAGGACTACGAGCAGTACTTC. Amino acids: CASGKRQDYEQYF.

This chain connects TRBV19 to TRBJ2-5; no clear D gene. Between the trimmed V and J ends, which lost 6 bases and 1 base, there was a span of 9 bases. The CDR3 has 13 residues. CDR1 LNHDA and CDR2 SQIVND come from the germline V gene (reference sequence). CDR3 sequence (DNA): TGTGCCAGTAGCTCTCCGCCCCAAGAGACCCAGTACTTC. Its translation: CASSSPPQETQYF.

The chain carries TRBV7-2 and TRBJ2-7; 8 bases match TRBD2. J was trimmed by 4 bases and V by 1 base; bases with no gene match: 6. CDR1 and CDR2 (germline): SGHTA, FQGNSA. The CDR3 covers 15 residues. CDR3 DNA sequence: TGTGCCAGCAGCTTAGAATTCGCGGGGGGTTACGAGCAGTACTTC. Protein product: CASSLEFAGGYEQYF.

There are a few counts of this clonotype. The chain employs TRBV10-2 and TRBJ1-2; 9 bases fit TRBD1. The CDR3 consists of 17 residues. The J segment lost 0 bases and the V segment lost 4 bases, leaving 9 bases of the junction unmatched. The germline V gene has CDR1 WSHSY and CDR2 SAAADI. The CDR3 reads CASSGPQGALANYGYTF. CDR3 in DNA: TGCGCCAGCAGTGGGCCACAGGGGGCCCTAGCTAACTATGGCTACACCTTC.

This clonotype occurred many times. The chain joins TRBV7-2 to TRBJ2-2; 7 bases match TRBD1. The CDR3 covers 15 residues. J lost 5 bases, V lost 5 bases, and 8 bases had no gene match. Germline V gives CDR1 SGHTA, CDR2 FQGNSA. CDR3 protein: CASSPYRGKTGELFF. The CDR3 region has the DNA TGTGCCAGCAGCCCGTACAGGGGAAAGACCGGGGAGCTGTTTTTT.

The chain links TRBV20-1 to TRBJ2-1; 7 positions match TRBD1. CDR1 and CDR2 from the germline V gene are DFQATT and SNEGSKA (reference sequence). Losses at the gene ends were 3 bases for V and 2 bases for J; bases not matched to a gene: 7. CDR3 length: 15 amino acids. CDR3 protein: CSASARGITYNEQFF. CDR3 DNA sequence: TGCAGTGCTAGTGCCAGGGGGATCACCTACAATGAGCAGTTCTTC.

This clonotype was recorded many times. The rearrangement uses TRBV7-2 and TRBJ2-3; D is possibly TRBD1 or TRBD2 (6 bases each). V was pared by 2 bases and J by 6 bases, with 12 bases between. Germline V gives CDR1 SGHTA, CDR2 FQGNSA. The CDR3 covers 14 residues. The CDR3 DNA sequence: TGTGCCAGCAGCTTAACGTTCGGGGGCGATACGCAGTATTTT. Translation gives CASSLTFGGDTQYF.

This clonotype was counted at least ten times. The J gene is TRBJ1-2, the V gene TRBV7-9; a weak D match, TRBD1 (5 bases). The germline CDR1 and CDR2 sequences are SEHNR and FQNEAQ (reference sequence). The CDR3 spans 13 residues. The V gene lost 11 bases and the J gene lost 4 bases, with 17 bases spanning the gap. The CDR3 reads CAGDDGGGYGYTF. The CDR3 DNA is TGTGCCGGAGACGACGGGGGGGGCTATGGCTACACCTTC. Full variable domain (outside the CDR3, taken from reference TRBV7-9 and TRBJ1-2): DTGVSQNPRHKITKRGQNVTFRCDPISEHNRLYWYRQTLGQGPEFLTYFQNEAQLEKSRLLSDRFSAERPKGSFSTLEIQRTEQGDSAMYLCAGDDGGGYGYTFGSGTRLTVV.

This clonotype was seen only a few times. This sequence joins TRBV24-1 and TRBJ2-1, with a tentative D call TRBD2 (6 bases). Trimming took 3 bases from V and 9 from J, leaving 11 bases between them. The CDR3 has 13 amino acids. The germline V gene has CDR1 KGHDR and CDR2 SFDVKD. CDR3 nucleotide sequence: TGTGCCACCAGTGATGGAGGGGAGCGTGAGCAGTTCTTC. This codes for CATSDGGEREQFF.

This clonotype has just a few counts. This chain uses TRBV7-2 with TRBJ1-1, with TRBD1 as a possible D gene (6 bases). The V end was cut by 3 bases, the J end by 5 bases, with 13 bases between. CDR1 SGHTA and CDR2 FQGNSA come from the germline V gene. CDR3 length: 14 residues. The CDR3: CASSFEGGGTEAFF. The CDR3 DNA is TGTGCCAGCAGCTTTGAGGGGGGTGGGACTGAAGCTTTCTTT.

The table lists this clonotype with many counts. The chain carries TRBV12-3 or TRBV12-4 and TRBJ2-3; a possible D gene is TRBD1 (5 bases). The CDR3 runs 13 residues. V lost 10 bases to trimming and J lost 2 bases, with 13 bases between them. CDR3 sequence reads: CANRLGNTDTQYF. For the CDR3, the DNA is TGTGCCAACAGGTTGGGGAACACAGATACGCAGTATTTT.

A few counts support this clonotype. V usage is TRBV25-1 and J usage is TRBJ1-1; D gene ambiguous. The V gene lost 0 bases and the J gene lost 9 bases, with 5 bases spanning the gap. Germline loops: CDR1 MGHDK, CDR2 SYGVNS. The CDR3 totals 11 residues. The chain's CDR3 is CASSEYKKAFF. In nucleotides, the CDR3 is TGTGCCAGCAGTGAATACAAAAAAGCTTTCTTT.